The entry that follows covers one T cell receptor (beta chain) sequence. When the RNA was reverse transcribed, random hexamers were used with an input of roughly 0.5 to 1 ug. Coverage of TCR beta CDR3 amplification by immunoSEQ multiplex PCR extended to 54 Vbeta and 13 Jbeta. A single record per CDR3 protein comes from TCRdb applying MiXCR to the immunoSEQ multiplex PCR reads. The table lists fewer than 150,000 distinct CDR3 sequences, approximately 93% of them singletons. Sequencing of TCR beta was undertaken in CD8+ and CD4+ T cells derived from blood. This entry belongs to a study of CD8 T cells in Susac syndrome. V trimming: 1 base; J trimming: 4 bases; junction bases outside the gene matches: 10. CDR3 size: 17 residues.

The origin of this receptor is a human donor with multiple sclerosis. The sequencing input was CD4+ T cells from PBMCs. V is TRBV12-3 or TRBV12-4 and J is TRBJ2-3, with 8 bases aligning to TRBD1. The CDR3 coding sequence is TGTGCCAGCAGTTTAGAAGCAGGGGGCGCGGGCGCAGATACGCAGTATTTT. As protein: CASSLEAGGAGADTQYF.